The 22 T cell receptor beta chains in this list originate from one sample, sequenced in a study of shared clonotypes between healthy human individuals. The protocol was immunoSEQ multiplex PCR, while the TCRdb copy is restricted to in-frame clones and leaves out a portion. This sample yields approximately 2.5 million clones, of which 93% are seen a single time; 0.36% belongs to the top ten. Input material: naive CD4+ T cells from PBMCs. This sample's subset: CD45RA+ positively selected. The receptors derive from a man in his late teens or twenties in good health. Some clones in this sample may be carry-over from other donors' samples.

This clone was detected once. This chain joins TRBV18 and TRBJ2-5; D gene uncertain. The DNA end is a closer match to TRBJ2-7, so the J assignment may be wrong. Germline V lookup: CDR1 KGHSH, CDR2 LQKENI. The CDR3 sequence is 13 residues long. This chain's CDR3 is CASSPASEDEQYF. CDR3 nucleotide sequence: TGTGCCAGCTCACCGGCTTCTGAAGACGAGCAGTACTTC.

The V call is TRBV27, the J call TRBJ2-7; D is unresolved. Trimming cost V 0 bases and J 0 bases, with 6 bases left between them. Germline CDR1 reads MNHEY; CDR2 reads SMNVEV (reference sequence). The CDR3 is 14 residues long. The CDR3 DNA reads TGTGCCAGCAGTTTATCCCCAGGCTCCTACGAGCAGTACTTC. It translates to CASSLSPGSYEQYF.

The chain employs TRBV18 and TRBJ1-5; 7 bases fit TRBD1. There are 15 residues in the CDR3. Per germline, CDR1 KGHSH and CDR2 LQKENI. V shed 4 bases, J shed 3 bases, and the junction held 6 bases outside the gene matches. CDR3 loop: CASSRGTAPNQPQHF. CDR3 DNA: TGTGCCAGCTCACGCGGGACAGCCCCCAATCAGCCCCAGCATTTT.

CDR3 residues: CASSQPRDRTIGYTF. The CDR3 DNA follows: TGCGCCAGCAGCCAACCCAGGGACAGGACTATTGGCTACACCTTC. The chain employs TRBV4-1 and TRBJ1-2; 8 nucleotides match TRBD1. Trimming at V came to 2 bases and at J to 7 bases, leaving 9 bases not matched to a gene. CDR3 length: 15 amino acids. The germline V gene has CDR1 MGHRA and CDR2 YSYEKL.

The V and J genes are TRBV11-3 and TRBJ2-5; tentatively, D is TRBD2 (6 bases). V gave up 5 bases and J gave up 4 bases, with 17 bases separating them. This CDR3 contains 15 residues. Germline V gives CDR1 SGHNT, CDR2 YENEEA. The CDR3 is CASSRGAVGGETQYF. The DNA of the CDR3 is TGTGCCAGCAGCCGAGGGGCGGTGGGGGGAGAGACCCAGTACTTC. Using reference TRBV11-3 and TRBJ2-5 for the parts outside the CDR3, the full variable domain is EAGVVQSPRYKIIEKKQPVAFWCNPISGHNTLYWYLQNLGQGPELLIRYENEEAVDDSQLPKDRFSAERLKGVDSTLKIQPAELGDSAVYLCASSRGAVGGETQYFGPGTRLLVL.

The chain employs TRBV28 and TRBJ2-7; the D gene is possibly TRBD1 (6 bases). Trimming took 7 bases from V and 4 from J, leaving 14 bases between them. The CDR3 runs 13 residues. From germline, CDR1 is MDHEN and CDR2 SYDVKM. This chain's CDR3 is CASKYRVRYEQYF. CDR3 coding DNA: TGTGCCAGCAAATACAGGGTGAGGTACGAGCAGTACTTC.

This clone was detected once. The V and J genes are TRBV6-1 and TRBJ1-4, with D perhaps matching TRBD1 (6 bases). Trimming shortened V by 6 bases and J by 3 bases, and 8 bases separated the two germline ends. The CDR3 totals 13 residues. The germline V gene encodes CDR1 MNHNS and CDR2 SASEGT. Written as DNA, the CDR3 is TGTGCCAGCAGACAGGGTCCTAATGAAAAACTGTTTTTT. It codes for CASRQGPNEKLFF.

Comments on this clone: This same CDR3 is encoded by further DNA sequences in the sample. The rearrangement joins TRBV28 to TRBJ1-3; D unresolved. Germline values: CDR1 MDHEN, CDR2 SYDVKM. Between the trimmed V and J ends, which lost 5 bases and 3 bases, there was a span of 14 bases. This CDR3 has 15 residues. The DNA for the CDR3 is TGTGCCAGCAGTCTTCCCGGGTTTGGTGGAAACACCATATATTTT. It specifies CASSLPGFGGNTIYF.

The chain uses TRBV7-6 and TRBJ2-6; D is possibly TRBD2 (6 bases). The CDR3 spans 15 residues. Germline V lookup: CDR1 SGHVS, CDR2 FNYEAQ. The ends were cut back, 1 base at V and 4 bases at J, with 8 bases in the middle. The DNA for the CDR3 is TGTGCCAGCAGCTTAGGCGGGGCCGGGGCCAACGTCCTGACTTTC. Residues: CASSLGGAGANVLTF.

This CDR3 is CSVGSSGSSYNEQFF. The DNA for the CDR3 is TGCAGCGTCGGCAGTTCAGGAAGCTCCTACAATGAGCAGTTCTTC. V is TRBV29-1 and J is TRBJ2-1; D remains ambiguous. The germline V gene encodes CDR1 SQVTM and CDR2 ANQGSEA. This CDR3 region has 15 residues. V lost 6 bases and J lost 0, with 15 bases in between.

This chain joins TRBV18 and TRBJ2-5; TRBD1 matches at 7 bases. Germline CDR1 reads KGHSH; CDR2 reads LQKENI. With V trimmed by 4 bases and J by 7 bases, 6 bases remained unmatched. The CDR3 covers 13 residues. CDR3: CASSLRGDRTQYF. DNA of the CDR3: TGTGCCAGCTCACTCAGAGGGGACAGGACCCAGTACTTC.

This clone was seen only once. The V gene is TRBV7-2, the J gene TRBJ2-7; D remains ambiguous. Germline V gene lookup returns CDR1 SGHTA and CDR2 FQGNSA. The length of the CDR3 is 15 residues. V lost 2 bases, J lost 2 bases, and 13 bases lay in between. The CDR3 is CASSLRRIFAYEQYF. The DNA of the CDR3 is TGTGCCAGCAGCTTACGCCGTATCTTCGCCTACGAGCAGTACTTC.

Points on this clone: In the same sample, other DNA sequences code for this CDR3. The chain combines TRBV28 with TRBJ2-3, with no clear D. The CDR3 runs to 11 residues. V was pared by 4 bases and J by 5 bases, with 4 bases between. CDR1 is MDHEN and CDR2 is SYDVKM in the germline V gene. The CDR3 nucleotides read TGTGCCAGCAGTTCGGGAGATACGCAGTATTTT. Residues: CASSSGDTQYF. The full variable domain, rest sourced from reference TRBV28 and TRBJ2-3, is DVKVTQSSRYLVKRTGEKVFLECVQDMDHENMFWYRQDPGLGLRLIYFSYDVKMKEKGDIPEGYSVSREKKERFSLILESASTNQTSMYLCASSSGDTQYFGPGTRLTVL.

The rearrangement links TRBV7-9 to TRBJ2-5; 11 bases align to TRBD2. In germline, CDR1 is SEHNR, CDR2 FQNEAQ (reference sequence). The V gene end was trimmed by 5 bases and the J gene end by 5 bases; junction bases not matched to a gene: 7. The CDR3 has 15 amino acids. The CDR3 here is CASSDSGTSGETQYF. DNA of the CDR3: TGTGCCAGCAGCGACTCCGGGACTAGCGGCGAGACCCAGTACTTC.

The CDR3 DNA reads TGTGCCAGCAGCGTAGAGGGACGGATCTCTGGAAACACCATATATTTT. Its protein is CASSVEGRISGNTIYF. The V and J genes are TRBV9 and TRBJ1-3; a weak D match, TRBD1 (5 bases). CDR3 length equals 16 residues. The V gene's germline CDR1 is SGDLS and CDR2 YYNGEE. V was cut by 0 bases and J by 0 bases, with 10 bases left in between.

The gene calls are TRBV5-4 and TRBJ2-3; TRBD2 matches 10 bases. The trim removed 3 bases at V and 5 bases at J, leaving 9 bases unmatched. The CDR3 consists of 16 residues. CDR1 is SGHNT, CDR2 YYREEE, per germline (reference sequence). The CDR3 here is CASSSPSGRAVDTQYF. CDR3 DNA sequence: TGTGCCAGCAGCTCGCCAAGCGGGAGGGCGGTAGATACGCAGTATTTT.

This rearrangement joins TRBV25-1 to TRBJ1-1; the D is unclear. CDR1 and CDR2 (germline): MGHDK, SYGVNS. V lost 1 base and J lost 4, with 10 bases in between. This CDR3 comprises 14 residues. The CDR3 loop is CASSEFGSATEAFF. The CDR3 DNA reads TGTGCCAGCAGTGAATTTGGATCGGCCACTGAAGCTTTCTTT.

The chain recombines TRBV9 with TRBJ2-1; perhaps TRBD2 as D (5 bases). V dropped 3 bases and J dropped 0 bases, with 10 bases sitting between them. Germline V lookup: CDR1 SGDLS, CDR2 YYNGEE. The CDR3 is 15 residues long. CDR3 residues: CASSAPAGSYNEQFF. For the CDR3, the DNA is TGTGCCAGCAGCGCTCCTGCGGGCTCCTACAATGAGCAGTTCTTC.

On this clone: Germline and junction disagree at one end, which may indicate a read error. CDR3 sequence: CACRANTGELFF. Here the CDR3 DNA reads TGCGCGTGTCGGGCGAACACCGGGGAGCTGTTTTTT. The rearrangement joins TRBV2 to TRBJ2-2; D is undetermined. Germline CDR1 reads SNHLY; CDR2 reads FYNNEI. The CDR3 runs to 12 residues.

V usage is TRBV18 and J usage is TRBJ2-2; 7 bases align to TRBD2. The CDR3 sequence is 17 residues long. Losses at the gene ends were 0 bases for V and 4 bases for J; bases not matched to a gene: 8. The germline V gene has CDR1 KGHSH and CDR2 LQKENI. The CDR3 DNA sequence: TGTGCCAGCTCACCACCGGCGACGGGGGGTCGCACCGGGGAGCTGTTTTTT. The encoded protein is CASSPPATGGRTGELFF.

This sequence joins TRBV19 and TRBJ2-1; 13 bases map to TRBD2. V was pared by 4 bases and J by 6 bases, with 6 bases of the junction left unmatched. Germline V gene lookup returns CDR1 LNHDA and CDR2 SQIVND (reference sequence). The CDR3 is 16 amino acids. The CDR3 DNA follows: TGTGCCAGTAGTACGAGGACTAGCGGGAGAAGCAATGAGCAGTTCTTC. This codes for CASSTRTSGRSNEQFF.

Notes on this clone: Being one base from a much bigger clone, this may be a read error. The identical CDR3 is also encoded by other nucleotide sequences in the sample. The J gene is TRBJ2-5, the V gene TRBV6-5; no clear D. Per the germline V gene, CDR1 is MNHEY and CDR2 is SVGAGI. CDR3 length equals 11 residues. Trimming pared 6 bases from V and 0 bases from J, leaving 2 bases between. The CDR3 sequence: CASSYQETQYF. The CDR3 bases are TGTGCCAGCAGCTACCAAGAGACCCAGTACTTC.